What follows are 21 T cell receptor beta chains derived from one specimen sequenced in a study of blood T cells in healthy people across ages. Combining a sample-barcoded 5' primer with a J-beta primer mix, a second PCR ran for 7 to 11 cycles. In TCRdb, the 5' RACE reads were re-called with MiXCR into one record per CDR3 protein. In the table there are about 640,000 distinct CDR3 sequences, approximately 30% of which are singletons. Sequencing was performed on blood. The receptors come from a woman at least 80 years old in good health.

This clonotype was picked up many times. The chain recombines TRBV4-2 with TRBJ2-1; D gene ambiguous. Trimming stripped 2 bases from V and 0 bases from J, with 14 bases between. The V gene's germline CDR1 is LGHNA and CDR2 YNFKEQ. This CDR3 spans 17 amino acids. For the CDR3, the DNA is TGTGCCAGCAGCCAAAATCGGATGCAGAGCTCCTACAATGAGCAGTTCTTC. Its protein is CASSQNRMQSSYNEQFF.

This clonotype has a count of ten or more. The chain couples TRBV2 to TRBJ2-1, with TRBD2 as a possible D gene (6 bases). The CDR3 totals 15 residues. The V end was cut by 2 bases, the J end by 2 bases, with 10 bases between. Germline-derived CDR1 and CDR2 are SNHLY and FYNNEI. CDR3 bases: TGTGCCAGCAGTGAAAACGAGCGGGCCTACAATGAGCAGTTCTTC. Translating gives CASSENERAYNEQFF.

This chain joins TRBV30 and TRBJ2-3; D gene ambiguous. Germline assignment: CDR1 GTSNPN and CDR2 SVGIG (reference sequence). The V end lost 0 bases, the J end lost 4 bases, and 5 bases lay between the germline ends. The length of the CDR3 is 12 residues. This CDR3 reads CAWSVASDTQYF. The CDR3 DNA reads TGTGCCTGGAGTGTTGCGTCAGATACGCAGTATTTT.

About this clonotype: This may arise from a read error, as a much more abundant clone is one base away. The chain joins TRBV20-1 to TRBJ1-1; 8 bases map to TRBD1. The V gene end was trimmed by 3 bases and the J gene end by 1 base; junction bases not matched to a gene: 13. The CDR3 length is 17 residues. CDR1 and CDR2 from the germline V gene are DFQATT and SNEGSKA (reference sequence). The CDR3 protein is CSASTSGGGGRNTEAFF. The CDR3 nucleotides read TGCAGTGCTAGCACCTCAGGGGGCGGAGGAAGGAACACTGAAGCTTTCTTT.

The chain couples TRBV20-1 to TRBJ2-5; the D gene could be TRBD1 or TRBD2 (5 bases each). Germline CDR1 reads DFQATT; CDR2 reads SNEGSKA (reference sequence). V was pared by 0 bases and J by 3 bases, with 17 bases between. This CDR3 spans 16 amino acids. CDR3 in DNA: TGCAGTGCTAGAGATTCTCTCGGGGCCTACAAAGAGACCCAGTACTTC. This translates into CSARDSLGAYKETQYF.

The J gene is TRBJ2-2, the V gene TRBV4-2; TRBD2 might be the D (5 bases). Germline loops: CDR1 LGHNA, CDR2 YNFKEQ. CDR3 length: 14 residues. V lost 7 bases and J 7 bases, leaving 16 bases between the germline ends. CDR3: CASTPVRAGGELFF. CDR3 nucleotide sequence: TGTGCCAGCACTCCCGTGAGGGCGGGCGGGGAGCTGTTTTTT.

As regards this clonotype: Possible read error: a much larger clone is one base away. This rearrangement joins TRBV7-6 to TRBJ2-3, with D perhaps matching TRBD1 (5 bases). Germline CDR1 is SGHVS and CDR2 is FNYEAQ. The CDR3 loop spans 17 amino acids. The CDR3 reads CAGSPWLTGGAPDTQYF. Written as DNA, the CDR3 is TGTGCCGGCAGCCCTTGGTTAACAGGTGGAGCCCCAGATACGCAGTATTTT.

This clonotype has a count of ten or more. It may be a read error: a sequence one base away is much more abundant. The CDR3 nucleotides read TGCAGTGTCCTCCCGCTCGGACTAGCGGGGGGCCAGGGGGAGACCCAGTACTTC. Amino acid sequence: CSVLPLGLAGGQGETQYF. The rearrangement links TRBV20-1 to TRBJ2-5, with TRBD2 matching over 14 bases. The CDR3 has 18 residues. CDR1 DFQATT and CDR2 SNEGSKA come from the germline V gene (reference sequence). The trim removed 7 bases at V and 5 bases at J, leaving 18 bases unmatched.

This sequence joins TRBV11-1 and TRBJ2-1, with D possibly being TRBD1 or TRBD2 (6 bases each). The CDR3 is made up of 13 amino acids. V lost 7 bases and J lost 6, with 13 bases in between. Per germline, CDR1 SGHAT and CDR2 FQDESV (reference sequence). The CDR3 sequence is CASMGGGRNEQFF. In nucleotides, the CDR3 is TGTGCCAGCATGGGGGGCGGGCGCAATGAGCAGTTCTTC.

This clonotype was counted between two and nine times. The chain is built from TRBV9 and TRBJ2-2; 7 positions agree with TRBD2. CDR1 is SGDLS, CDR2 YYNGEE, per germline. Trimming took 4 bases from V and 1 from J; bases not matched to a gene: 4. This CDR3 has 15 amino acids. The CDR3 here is CASSRIAGNTGELFF. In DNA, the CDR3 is TGTGCCAGCAGCAGGATAGCGGGGAACACCGGGGAGCTGTTTTTT. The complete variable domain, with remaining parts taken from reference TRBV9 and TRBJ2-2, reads DSGVTQTPKHLITATGQRVTLRCSPRSGDLSVYWYQQSLDQGLQFLIQYYNGEERAKGNILERFSAQQFPDLHSELNLSSLELGDSALYFCASSRIAGNTGELFFGEGSRLTVL.

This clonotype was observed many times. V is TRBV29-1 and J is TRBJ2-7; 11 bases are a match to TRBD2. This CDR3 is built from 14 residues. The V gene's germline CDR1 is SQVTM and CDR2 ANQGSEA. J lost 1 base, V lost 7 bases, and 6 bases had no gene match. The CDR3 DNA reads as TGCAGCGGGACGGGGACTAGCGGTTCCTACGAGCAGTACTTC. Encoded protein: CSGTGTSGSYEQYF.

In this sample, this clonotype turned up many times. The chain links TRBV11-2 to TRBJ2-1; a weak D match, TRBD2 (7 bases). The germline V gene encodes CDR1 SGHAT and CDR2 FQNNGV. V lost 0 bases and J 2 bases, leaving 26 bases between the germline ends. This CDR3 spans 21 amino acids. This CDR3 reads CASSLDPVLSRGAMAYNEQFF. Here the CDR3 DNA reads TGTGCCAGCAGCTTAGATCCTGTGTTATCTCGGGGGGCTATGGCCTACAATGAGCAGTTCTTC.

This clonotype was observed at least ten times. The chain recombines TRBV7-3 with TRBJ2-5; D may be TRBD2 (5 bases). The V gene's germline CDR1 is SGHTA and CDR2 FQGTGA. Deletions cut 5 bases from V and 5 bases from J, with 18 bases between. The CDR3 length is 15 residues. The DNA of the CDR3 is TGTGCCAGCAGCCTCTCGGGCGGGTACCGCGAGACCCAGTACTTC. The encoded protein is CASSLSGGYRETQYF.

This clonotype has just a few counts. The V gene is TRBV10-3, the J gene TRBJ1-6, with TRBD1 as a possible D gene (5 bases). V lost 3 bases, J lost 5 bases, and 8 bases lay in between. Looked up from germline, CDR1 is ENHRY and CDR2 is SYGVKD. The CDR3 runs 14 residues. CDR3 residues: CAISEGVNNSPLHF. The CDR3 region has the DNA TGTGCCATCAGTGAAGGGGTAAATAATTCACCCCTCCACTTT.

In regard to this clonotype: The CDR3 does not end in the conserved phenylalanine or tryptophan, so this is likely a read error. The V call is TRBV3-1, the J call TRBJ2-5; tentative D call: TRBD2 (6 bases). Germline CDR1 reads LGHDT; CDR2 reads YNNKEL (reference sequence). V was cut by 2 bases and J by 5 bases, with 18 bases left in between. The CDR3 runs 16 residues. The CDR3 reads CASSQPIGGTVETQYG. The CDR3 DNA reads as TGTGCCAGCAGCCAACCCATCGGAGGGACTGTGGAGACCCAGTACGGC.

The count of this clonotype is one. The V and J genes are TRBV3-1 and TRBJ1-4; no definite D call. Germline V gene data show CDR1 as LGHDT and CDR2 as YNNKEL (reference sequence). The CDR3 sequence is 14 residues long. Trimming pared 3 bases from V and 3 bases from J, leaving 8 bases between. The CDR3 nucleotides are TGTGCCAGCAGCCAGAAGGAGTCTAATGAAAAACTGTTTTTT. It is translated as CASSQKESNEKLFF. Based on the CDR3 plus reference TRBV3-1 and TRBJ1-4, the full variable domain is DTAVSQTPKYLVTQMGNDKSIKCEQNLGHDTMYWYKQDSKKFLKIMFSYNNKELIINETVPNRFSPKSPDKAHLNLHINSLELGDSAVYFCASSQKESNEKLFFGSGTQLSVL.

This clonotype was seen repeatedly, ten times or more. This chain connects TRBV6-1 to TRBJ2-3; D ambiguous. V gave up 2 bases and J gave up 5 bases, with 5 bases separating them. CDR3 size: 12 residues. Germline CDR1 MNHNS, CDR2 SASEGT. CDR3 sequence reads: CASSEYGDTQYF. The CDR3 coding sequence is TGTGCCAGCAGTGAATATGGAGATACGCAGTATTTT.

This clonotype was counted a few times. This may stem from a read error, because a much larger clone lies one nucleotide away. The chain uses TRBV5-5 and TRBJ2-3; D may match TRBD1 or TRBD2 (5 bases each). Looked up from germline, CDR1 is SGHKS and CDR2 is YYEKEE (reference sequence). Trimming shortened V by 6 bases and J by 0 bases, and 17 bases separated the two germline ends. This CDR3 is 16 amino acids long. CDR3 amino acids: CASNLVGTDSTDTQYF. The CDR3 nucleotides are TGTGCCAGCAACCTGGTAGGGACGGATAGCACAGATACGCAGTATTTT.

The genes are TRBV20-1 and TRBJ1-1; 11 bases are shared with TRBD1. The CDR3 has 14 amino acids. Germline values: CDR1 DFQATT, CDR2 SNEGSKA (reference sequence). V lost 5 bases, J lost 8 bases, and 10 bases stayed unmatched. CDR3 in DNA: TGCAGTGCTGAACCGGGACAGGGGGGGACCGAAGCTTTCTTT. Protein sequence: CSAEPGQGGTEAFF.

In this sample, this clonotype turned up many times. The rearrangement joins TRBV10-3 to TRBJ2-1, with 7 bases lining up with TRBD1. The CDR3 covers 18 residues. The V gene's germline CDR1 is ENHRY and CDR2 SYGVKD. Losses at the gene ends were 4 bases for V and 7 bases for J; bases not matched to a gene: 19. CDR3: CAISGTWTSGGNRNEQFF. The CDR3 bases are TGTGCCATCAGTGGGACTTGGACTTCAGGGGGTAATAGAAATGAGCAGTTCTTC.

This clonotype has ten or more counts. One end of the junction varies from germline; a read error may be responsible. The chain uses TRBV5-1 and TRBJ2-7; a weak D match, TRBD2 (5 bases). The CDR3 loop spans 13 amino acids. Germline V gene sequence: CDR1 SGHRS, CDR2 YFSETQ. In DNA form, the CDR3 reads TGTGCCAGCAGTTTCTCCGGGGACTACGAGCAGTACTTC. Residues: CASSFSGDYEQYF.